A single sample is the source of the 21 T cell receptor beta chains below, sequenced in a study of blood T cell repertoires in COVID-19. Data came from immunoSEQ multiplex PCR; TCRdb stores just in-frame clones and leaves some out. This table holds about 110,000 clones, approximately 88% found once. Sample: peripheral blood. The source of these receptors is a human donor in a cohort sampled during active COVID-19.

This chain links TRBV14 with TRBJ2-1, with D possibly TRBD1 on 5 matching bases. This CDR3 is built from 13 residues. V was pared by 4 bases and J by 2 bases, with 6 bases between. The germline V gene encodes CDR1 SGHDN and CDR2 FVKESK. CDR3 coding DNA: TGTGCCAGCAGCCGACAGACCTACAATGAGCAGTTCTTC. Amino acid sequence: CASSRQTYNEQFF.

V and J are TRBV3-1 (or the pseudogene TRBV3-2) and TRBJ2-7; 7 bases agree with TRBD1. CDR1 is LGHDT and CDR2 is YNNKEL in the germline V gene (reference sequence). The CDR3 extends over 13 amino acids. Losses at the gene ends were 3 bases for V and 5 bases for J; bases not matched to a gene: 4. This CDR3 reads CASSHLDRDEQYF. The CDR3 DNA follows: TGTGCCAGCAGCCACCTCGACAGGGACGAGCAGTACTTC.

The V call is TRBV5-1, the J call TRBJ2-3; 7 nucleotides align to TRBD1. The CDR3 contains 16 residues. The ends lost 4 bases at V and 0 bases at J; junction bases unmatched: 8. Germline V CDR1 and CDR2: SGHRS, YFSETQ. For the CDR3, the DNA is TGCGCCAGCAGCCCGGGACAGCCATCCAGCACAGATACGCAGTATTTT. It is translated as CASSPGQPSSTDTQYF.

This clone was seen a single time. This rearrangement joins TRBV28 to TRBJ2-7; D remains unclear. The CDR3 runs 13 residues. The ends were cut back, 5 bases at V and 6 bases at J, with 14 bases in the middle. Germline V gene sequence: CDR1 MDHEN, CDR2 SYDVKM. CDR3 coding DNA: TGTGCCAGCAGTCCGATGCCCCGGGTCGAGCAGTACTTC. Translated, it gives CASSPMPRVEQYF.

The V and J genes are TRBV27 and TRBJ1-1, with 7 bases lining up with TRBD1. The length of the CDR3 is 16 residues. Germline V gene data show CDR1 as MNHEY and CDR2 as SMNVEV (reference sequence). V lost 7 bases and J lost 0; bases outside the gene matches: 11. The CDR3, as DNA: TGTGCCAGCATTCCGAACAGGGGTGGGGTGAACACTGAAGCTTTCTTT. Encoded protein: CASIPNRGGVNTEAFF.

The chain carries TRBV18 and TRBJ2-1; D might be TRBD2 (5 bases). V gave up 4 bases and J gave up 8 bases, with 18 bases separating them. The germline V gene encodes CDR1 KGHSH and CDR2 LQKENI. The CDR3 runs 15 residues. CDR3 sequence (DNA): TGTGCCAGCTCACAACTAGAGGGCGGATTCGATGAGCAGTTCTTC. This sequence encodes CASSQLEGGFDEQFF. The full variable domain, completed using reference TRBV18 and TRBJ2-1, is NAGVMQNPRHLVRRRGQEARLRCSPMKGHSHVYWYRQLPEEGLKFMVYLQKENIIDESGMPKERFSAEFPKEGPSILRIQQVVRGDSAAYFCASSQLEGGFDEQFFGPGTRLTVL.

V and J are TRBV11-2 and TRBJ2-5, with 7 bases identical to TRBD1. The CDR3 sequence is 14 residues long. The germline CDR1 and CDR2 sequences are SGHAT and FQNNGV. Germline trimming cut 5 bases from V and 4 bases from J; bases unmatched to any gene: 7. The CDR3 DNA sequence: TGTGCCAGCAGCACCCGACAGGGCGGAGAGACCCAGTACTTC. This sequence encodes CASSTRQGGETQYF.

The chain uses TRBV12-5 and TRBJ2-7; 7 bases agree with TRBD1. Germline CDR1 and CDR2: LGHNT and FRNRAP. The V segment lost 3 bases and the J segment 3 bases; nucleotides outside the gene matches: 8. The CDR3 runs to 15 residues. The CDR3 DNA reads TGTGCTAGTGGTTTTTTCCGACAGGGAATCTACGAGCAGTACTTC. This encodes CASGFFRQGIYEQYF.

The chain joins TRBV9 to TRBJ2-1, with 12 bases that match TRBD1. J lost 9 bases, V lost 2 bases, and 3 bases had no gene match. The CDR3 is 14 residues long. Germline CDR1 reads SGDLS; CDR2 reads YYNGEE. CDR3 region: CASSVRDRGPEQFF. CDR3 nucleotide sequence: TGTGCCAGCAGCGTCCGGGACAGGGGGCCTGAGCAGTTCTTC. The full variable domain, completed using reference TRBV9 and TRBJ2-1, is DSGVTQTPKHLITATGQRVTLRCSPRSGDLSVYWYQQSLDQGLQFLIQYYNGEERAKGNILERFSAQQFPDLHSELNLSSLELGDSALYFCASSVRDRGPEQFFGPGTRLTVL.

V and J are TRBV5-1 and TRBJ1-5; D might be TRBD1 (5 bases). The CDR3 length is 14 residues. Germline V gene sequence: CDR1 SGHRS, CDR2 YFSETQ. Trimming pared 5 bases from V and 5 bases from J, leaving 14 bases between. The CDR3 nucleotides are TGCGCCAGCAGTCATCAGGGTGGGGATCAGCCCCAGCATTTT. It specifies CASSHQGGDQPQHF.

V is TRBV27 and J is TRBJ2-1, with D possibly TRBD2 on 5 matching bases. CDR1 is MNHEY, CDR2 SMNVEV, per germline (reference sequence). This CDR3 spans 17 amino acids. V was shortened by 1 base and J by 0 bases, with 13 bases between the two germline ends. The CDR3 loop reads CASSLWGGAVSYNEQFF. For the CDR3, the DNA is TGTGCCAGCAGTTTATGGGGTGGAGCGGTCTCCTACAATGAGCAGTTCTTC.

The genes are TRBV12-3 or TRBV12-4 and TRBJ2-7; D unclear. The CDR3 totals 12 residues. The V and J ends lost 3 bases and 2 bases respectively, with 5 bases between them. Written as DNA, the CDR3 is TGTGCCAGCAGTTTTGGGCCCTACGAGCAGTACTTC. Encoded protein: CASSFGPYEQYF.

This CDR3 is CASSPVGGSYNEQFF. The CDR3 nucleotides are TGTGCCAGCAGCCCGGTCGGAGGCTCCTACAATGAGCAGTTCTTC. The chain couples TRBV7-3 to TRBJ2-1; a possible D gene is TRBD2 (5 bases). Germline CDR1 and CDR2: SGHTA and FQGTGA. This CDR3 comprises 15 residues. Trimming pared 5 bases from V and 0 bases from J, leaving 11 bases between.

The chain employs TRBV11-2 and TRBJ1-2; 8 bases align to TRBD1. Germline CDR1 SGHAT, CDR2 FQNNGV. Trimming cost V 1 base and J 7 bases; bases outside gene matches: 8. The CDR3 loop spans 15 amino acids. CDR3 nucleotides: TGTGCCAGCAGCTTAGTAGGGACAGGCTTTTCTGGCTACACCTTC. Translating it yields CASSLVGTGFSGYTF.

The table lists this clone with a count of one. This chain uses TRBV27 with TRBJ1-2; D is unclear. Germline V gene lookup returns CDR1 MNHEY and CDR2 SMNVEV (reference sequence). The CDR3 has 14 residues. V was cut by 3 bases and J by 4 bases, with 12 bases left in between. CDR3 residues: CASSFRGGSYGYTF. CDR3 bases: TGTGCCAGCAGTTTCCGGGGAGGGTCCTATGGCTACACCTTC.

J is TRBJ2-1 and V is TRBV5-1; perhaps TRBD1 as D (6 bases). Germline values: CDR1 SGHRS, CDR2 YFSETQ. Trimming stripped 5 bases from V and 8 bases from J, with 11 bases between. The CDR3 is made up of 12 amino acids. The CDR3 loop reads CASRGQGDEQFF. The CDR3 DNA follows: TGCGCCAGCAGGGGACAAGGCGATGAGCAGTTCTTC. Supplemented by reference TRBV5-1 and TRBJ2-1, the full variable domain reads KAGVTQTPRYLIKTRGQQVTLSCSPISGHRSVSWYQQTPGQGLQFLFEYFSETQRNKGNFPGRFSGRQFSNSRSEMNVSTLELGDSALYLCASRGQGDEQFFGPGTRLTVL.

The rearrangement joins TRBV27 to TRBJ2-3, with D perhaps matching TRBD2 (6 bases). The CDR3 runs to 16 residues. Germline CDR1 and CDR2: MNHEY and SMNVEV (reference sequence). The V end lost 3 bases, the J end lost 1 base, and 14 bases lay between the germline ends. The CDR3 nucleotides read TGTGCCAGCAGTTTTCTGGACTACCCGGGCACAGATACGCAGTATTTT. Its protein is CASSFLDYPGTDTQYF.

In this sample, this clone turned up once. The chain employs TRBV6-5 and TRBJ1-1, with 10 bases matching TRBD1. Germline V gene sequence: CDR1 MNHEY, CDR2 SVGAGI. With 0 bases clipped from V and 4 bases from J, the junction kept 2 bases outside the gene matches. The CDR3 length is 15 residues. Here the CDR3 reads CASSYSGQGGTEAFF. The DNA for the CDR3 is TGTGCCAGCAGTTACTCAGGACAGGGGGGCACTGAAGCTTTCTTT.

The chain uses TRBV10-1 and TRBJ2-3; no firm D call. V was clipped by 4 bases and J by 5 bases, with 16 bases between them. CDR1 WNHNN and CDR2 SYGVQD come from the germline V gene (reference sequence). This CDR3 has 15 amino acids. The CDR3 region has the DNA TGCGCCAGCAGTGGTGGAGACCAATTCGGAGATACGCAGTATTTT. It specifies CASSGGDQFGDTQYF.

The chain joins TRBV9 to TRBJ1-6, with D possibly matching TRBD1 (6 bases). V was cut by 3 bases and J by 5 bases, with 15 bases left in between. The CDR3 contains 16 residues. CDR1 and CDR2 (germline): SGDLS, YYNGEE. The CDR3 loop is CASSASGDTHNSPLHF. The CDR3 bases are TGTGCCAGCAGCGCCTCTGGGGACACCCATAATTCACCCCTCCACTTT.

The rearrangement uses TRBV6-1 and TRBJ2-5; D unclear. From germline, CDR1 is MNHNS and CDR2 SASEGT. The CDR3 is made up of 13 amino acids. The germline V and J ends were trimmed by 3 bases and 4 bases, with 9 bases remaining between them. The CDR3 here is CASSEGIGETQYF. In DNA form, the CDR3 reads TGTGCCAGCAGTGAGGGCATTGGAGAGACCCAGTACTTC.